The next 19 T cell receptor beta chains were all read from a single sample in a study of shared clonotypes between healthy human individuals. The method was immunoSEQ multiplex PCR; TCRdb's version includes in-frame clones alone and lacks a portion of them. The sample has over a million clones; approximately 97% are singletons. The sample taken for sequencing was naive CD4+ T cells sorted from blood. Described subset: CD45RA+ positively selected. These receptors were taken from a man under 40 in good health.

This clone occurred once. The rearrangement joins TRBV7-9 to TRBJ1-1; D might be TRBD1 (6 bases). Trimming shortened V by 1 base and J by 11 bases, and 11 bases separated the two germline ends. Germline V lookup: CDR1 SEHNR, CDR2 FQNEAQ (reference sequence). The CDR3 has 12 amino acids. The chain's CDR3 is CASSLGGGLAFF. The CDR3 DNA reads TGTGCCAGCAGCTTAGGTGGGGGGCTGGCTTTCTTT.

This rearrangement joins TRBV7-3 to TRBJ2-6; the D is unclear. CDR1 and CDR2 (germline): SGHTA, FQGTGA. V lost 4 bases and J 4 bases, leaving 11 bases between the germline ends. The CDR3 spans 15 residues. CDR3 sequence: CASSSGTVGANVLTF. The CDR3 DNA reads TGTGCCAGCAGCTCAGGTACAGTCGGGGCCAACGTCCTGACTTTC.

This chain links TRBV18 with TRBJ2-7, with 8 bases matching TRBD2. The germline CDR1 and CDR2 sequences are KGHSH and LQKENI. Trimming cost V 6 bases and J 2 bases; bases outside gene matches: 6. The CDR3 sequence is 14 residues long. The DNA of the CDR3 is TGTGCCAGCTCGCTCTCGGGAGGGCCCTACGAGCAGTACTTC. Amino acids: CASSLSGGPYEQYF.

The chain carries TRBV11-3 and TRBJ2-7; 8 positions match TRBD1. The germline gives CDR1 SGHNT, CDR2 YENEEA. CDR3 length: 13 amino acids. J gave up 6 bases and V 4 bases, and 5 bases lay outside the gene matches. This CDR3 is CASSSDRAAEQYF. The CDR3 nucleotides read TGTGCCAGCAGCTCGGACAGGGCGGCCGAGCAGTACTTC.

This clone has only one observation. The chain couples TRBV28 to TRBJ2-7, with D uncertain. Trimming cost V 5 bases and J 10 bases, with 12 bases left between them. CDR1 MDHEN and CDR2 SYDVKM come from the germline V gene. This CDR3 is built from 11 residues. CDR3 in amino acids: CASSHHTQQYF. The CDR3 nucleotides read TGTGCCAGCAGTCACCACACGCAACAGTACTTC.

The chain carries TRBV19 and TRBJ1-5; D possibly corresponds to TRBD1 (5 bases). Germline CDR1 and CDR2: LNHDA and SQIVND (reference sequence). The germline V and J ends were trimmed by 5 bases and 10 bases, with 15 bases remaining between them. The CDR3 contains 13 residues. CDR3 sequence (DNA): TGTGCCAGTAGTGTGACAGACATCAAACCCCAGCATTTT. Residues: CASSVTDIKPQHF.

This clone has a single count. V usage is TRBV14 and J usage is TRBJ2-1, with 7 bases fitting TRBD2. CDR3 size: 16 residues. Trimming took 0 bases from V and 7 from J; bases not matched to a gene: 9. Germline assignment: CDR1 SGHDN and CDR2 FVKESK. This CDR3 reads CASSQEERAGENEQFF. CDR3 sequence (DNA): TGTGCCAGCAGCCAAGAAGAGCGCGCGGGGGAGAATGAGCAGTTCTTC.

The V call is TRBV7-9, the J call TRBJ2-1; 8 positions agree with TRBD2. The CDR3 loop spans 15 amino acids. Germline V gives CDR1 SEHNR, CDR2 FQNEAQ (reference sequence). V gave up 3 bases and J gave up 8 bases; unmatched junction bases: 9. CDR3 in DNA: TGTGCCAGCAGCTTTACCGGCGGGAGGCTCGATGAGCAGTTCTTC. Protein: CASSFTGGRLDEQFF.

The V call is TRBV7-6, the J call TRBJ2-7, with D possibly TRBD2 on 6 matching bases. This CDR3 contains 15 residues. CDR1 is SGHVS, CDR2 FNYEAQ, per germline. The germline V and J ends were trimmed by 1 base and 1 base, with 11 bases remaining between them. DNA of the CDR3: TGTGCCAGCAGCTTAGTTAGGGACTTTTCCTACGAGCAGTACTTC. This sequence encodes CASSLVRDFSYEQYF.

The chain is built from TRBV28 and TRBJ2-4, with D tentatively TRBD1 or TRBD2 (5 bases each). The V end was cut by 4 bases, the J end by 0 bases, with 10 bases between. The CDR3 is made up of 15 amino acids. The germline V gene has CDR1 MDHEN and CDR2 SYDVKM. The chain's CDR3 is CASSSWDLAKNIQYF. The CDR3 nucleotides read TGTGCCAGCAGTTCCTGGGACCTAGCCAAAAACATTCAGTACTTC.

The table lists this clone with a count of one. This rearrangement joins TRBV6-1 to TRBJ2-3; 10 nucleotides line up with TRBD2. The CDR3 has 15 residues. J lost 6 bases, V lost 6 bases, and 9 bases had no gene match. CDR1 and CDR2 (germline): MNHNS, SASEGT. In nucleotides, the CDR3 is TGTGCCAGCAGGGTCACTAGCGGGATCAGGGATACGCAGTATTTT. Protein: CASRVTSGIRDTQYF.

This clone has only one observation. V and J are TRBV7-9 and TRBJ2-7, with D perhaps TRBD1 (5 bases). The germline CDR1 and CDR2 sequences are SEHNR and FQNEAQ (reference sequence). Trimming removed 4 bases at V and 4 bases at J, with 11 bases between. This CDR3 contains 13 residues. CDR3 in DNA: TGTGCCAGCAGCTCGTCAGGGAAGTACGAGCAGTACTTC. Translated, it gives CASSSSGKYEQYF. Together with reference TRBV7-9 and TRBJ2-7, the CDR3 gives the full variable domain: DTGVSQNPRHKITKRGQNVTFRCDPISEHNRLYWYRQTLGQGPEFLTYFQNEAQLEKSRLLSDRFSAERPKGSFSTLEIQRTEQGDSAMYLCASSSSGKYEQYFGPGTRLTVT.

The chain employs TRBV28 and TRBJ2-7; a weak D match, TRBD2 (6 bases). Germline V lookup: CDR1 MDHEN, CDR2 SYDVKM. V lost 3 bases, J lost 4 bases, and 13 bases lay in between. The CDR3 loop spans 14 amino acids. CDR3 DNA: TGTGCCAGCAGTTTTGGAGGGGTTGAGTACGAGCAGTACTTC. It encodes CASSFGGVEYEQYF.

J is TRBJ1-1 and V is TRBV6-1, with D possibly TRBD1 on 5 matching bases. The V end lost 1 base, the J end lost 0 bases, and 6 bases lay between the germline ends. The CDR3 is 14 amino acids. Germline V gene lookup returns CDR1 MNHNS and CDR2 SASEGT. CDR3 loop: CASSEGDLNTEAFF. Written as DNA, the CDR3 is TGTGCCAGCAGTGAAGGGGACTTGAACACTGAAGCTTTCTTT.

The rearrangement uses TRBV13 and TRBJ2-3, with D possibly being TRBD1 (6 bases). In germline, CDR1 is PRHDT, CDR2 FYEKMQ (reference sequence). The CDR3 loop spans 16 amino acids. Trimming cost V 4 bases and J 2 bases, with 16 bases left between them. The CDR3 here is CASSSSGTQLTDTQYF. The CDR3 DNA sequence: TGTGCCAGCAGCTCATCCGGGACACAACTCACAGATACGCAGTATTTT.

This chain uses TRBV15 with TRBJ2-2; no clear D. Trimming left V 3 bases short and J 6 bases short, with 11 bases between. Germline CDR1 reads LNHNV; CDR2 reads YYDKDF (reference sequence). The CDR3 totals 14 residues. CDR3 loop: CATSSAYGPGELFF. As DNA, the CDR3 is TGTGCCACCAGCAGTGCCTATGGGCCCGGGGAGCTGTTTTTT.

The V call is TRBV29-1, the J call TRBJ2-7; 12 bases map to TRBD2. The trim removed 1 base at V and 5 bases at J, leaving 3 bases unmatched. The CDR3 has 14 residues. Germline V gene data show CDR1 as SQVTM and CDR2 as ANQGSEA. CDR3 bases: TGCAGCGTTGAAGGACTAGCGGGAGCTGACGAGCAGTACTTC. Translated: CSVEGLAGADEQYF.

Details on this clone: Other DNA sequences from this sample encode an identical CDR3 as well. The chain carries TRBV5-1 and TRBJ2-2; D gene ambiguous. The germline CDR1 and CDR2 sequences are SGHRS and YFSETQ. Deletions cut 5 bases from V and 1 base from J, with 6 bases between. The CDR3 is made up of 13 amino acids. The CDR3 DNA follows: TGCGCCAGCAGTTCGGGGAACACCGGGGAGCTGTTTTTT. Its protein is CASSSGNTGELFF. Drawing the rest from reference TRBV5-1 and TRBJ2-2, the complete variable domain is KAGVTQTPRYLIKTRGQQVTLSCSPISGHRSVSWYQQTPGQGLQFLFEYFSETQRNKGNFPGRFSGRQFSNSRSEMNVSTLELGDSALYLCASSSGNTGELFFGEGSRLTVL.

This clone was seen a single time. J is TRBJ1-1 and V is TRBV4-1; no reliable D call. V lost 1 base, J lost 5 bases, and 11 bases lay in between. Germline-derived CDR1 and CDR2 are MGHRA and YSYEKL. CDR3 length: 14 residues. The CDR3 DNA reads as TGCGCCAGCAGCCAAGGACCGAGGGTGACTGAAGCTTTCTTT. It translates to CASSQGPRVTEAFF.